This entry lists 22 T cell receptor beta chains sequenced from one sample in a study of blood T cell repertoires in COVID-19 (dated by TCRdb to about 2020). The library was obtained by the immunoSEQ multiplex PCR assay. As stored in TCRdb, this immuneACCESS dataset retains in-frame rearrangements with V and J assigned. A fraction of the clones does not appear; measured against another copy, unresolved V genes explain less than half of the discrepancy, and the remainder lacks a known reason. Across this sample there are fewer than 150,000 clones, with 70% to 90% seen only once. Jointly, the top ten make up around 3.4% of the sample. Sequencing input: peripheral blood. These receptors all come from a man between 40 and 49 years old with acute or convalescent COVID-19.

The rearrangement links TRBV5-1 to TRBJ1-1, with D possibly matching TRBD1 (5 bases). The V end lost 0 bases, the J end lost 3 bases, and 9 bases lay between the germline ends. Germline loops: CDR1 SGHRS, CDR2 YFSETQ. This CDR3 is built from 14 residues. DNA of the CDR3: TGCGCCAGCAGCTTGGGAGGGGAGGACACTGAAGCTTTCTTT. The encoded protein is CASSLGGEDTEAFF.

The rearrangement uses TRBV12-5 and TRBJ1-1; maybe TRBD1 (5 bases). The CDR3 spans 11 residues. V was trimmed by 7 bases and J by 5 bases, leaving 8 bases between them. The germline CDR1 and CDR2 sequences are LGHNT and FRNRAP. In DNA, the CDR3 is TGTGCTAGTGCGCGACAGACTGAAGCTTTCTTT. It yields the protein CASARQTEAFF.

This clone has more than one count but fewer than ten. The rearrangement uses TRBV7-9 and TRBJ2-1; 10 bases are a match to TRBD2. Trimming took 5 bases from V and 6 from J; bases not matched to a gene: 4. This CDR3 region has 14 residues. Per the germline V gene, CDR1 is SEHNR and CDR2 is FQNEAQ (reference sequence). The CDR3 DNA reads as TGTGCCAGCAGCGAGGGACTAGCGATCAATGAGCAGTTCTTC. This gives the protein CASSEGLAINEQFF. Complete variable domain (other parts from reference TRBV7-9 and TRBJ2-1): DTGVSQNPRHKITKRGQNVTFRCDPISEHNRLYWYRQTLGQGPEFLTYFQNEAQLEKSRLLSDRFSAERPKGSFSTLEIQRTEQGDSAMYLCASSEGLAINEQFFGPGTRLTVL.

The V gene is TRBV3-1 (or the pseudogene TRBV3-2), the J gene TRBJ1-6; possibly TRBD1 for D (6 bases). The CDR3 loop spans 15 amino acids. V shed 6 bases and J shed 0 bases, with 9 bases lying between them. CDR1 is LGHDT, CDR2 YNNKEL, per germline (reference sequence). The CDR3 reads CASRPDSSYNSPLHF. In nucleotides, the CDR3 is TGTGCCAGCAGACCGGACAGCTCCTATAATTCACCCCTCCACTTT.

This clone was seen a few times. V usage is TRBV15 and J usage is TRBJ2-7, with TRBD2 as a possible D gene (5 bases). Germline assignment: CDR1 LNHNV and CDR2 YYDKDF (reference sequence). V lost 2 bases and J lost 0, with 14 bases in between. The CDR3 spans 16 residues. The CDR3 DNA is TGTGCCACCAGCAGACAATCACTAGGTTCCTCCTACGAGCAGTACTTC. The encoded protein is CATSRQSLGSSYEQYF.

A word on this clone: The same CDR3 is also encoded by other DNA sequences in this sample. This chain uses TRBV7-2 with TRBJ2-7; a possible D gene is TRBD1 (5 bases). Trimming pared 5 bases from V and 0 bases from J, leaving 8 bases between. The CDR3 totals 13 residues. CDR1 is SGHTA and CDR2 is FQGNSA in the germline V gene. In DNA, the CDR3 is TGTGCCAGCAGCCTCGACAGCTCCTACGAGCAGTACTTC. This codes for CASSLDSSYEQYF.

The V and J genes are TRBV24-1 and TRBJ1-2; 9 bases fit TRBD1. The CDR3 loop spans 14 amino acids. Germline CDR1 reads KGHDR; CDR2 reads SFDVKD. The ends lost 7 bases at V and 8 bases at J; junction bases unmatched: 10. Here the CDR3 DNA reads TGTGCCACCAGGGCGACAGGGGGGCTGGAAGGCTACACCTTC. Translation gives CATRATGGLEGYTF.

The genes are TRBV19 and TRBJ2-2, with D possibly being TRBD2 (7 bases). Deletions cut 4 bases from V and 5 bases from J, with 11 bases between. Germline assignment: CDR1 LNHDA and CDR2 SQIVND (reference sequence). This CDR3 is 14 amino acids long. The CDR3: CASSTRGATGELFF. The CDR3, as DNA: TGTGCCAGTAGTACACGGGGGGCGACCGGGGAGCTGTTTTTT.

Of note for this clone: An end of the junction does not agree with germline; a read error may underlie this. Here the CDR3 reads CASSLDREDGYTF. The CDR3 DNA is TGTGCCAGTAGTCTAGACAGGGAAGATGGCTACACCTTC. The rearrangement joins TRBV19 to TRBJ1-2; 7 nucleotides agree with TRBD1. The CDR3 runs to 13 residues. Germline CDR1 is LNHDA and CDR2 is SQIVND (reference sequence).

The chain couples TRBV9 to TRBJ2-3, with 11 bases fitting TRBD2. Germline V gene lookup returns CDR1 SGDLS and CDR2 YYNGEE. V lost 0 bases and J lost 6; bases outside the gene matches: 3. The length of the CDR3 is 15 residues. CDR3 DNA: TGTGCCAGCAGCGTAGCTAGCGGGGGGTTTGATACGCAGTATTTT. Amino acids: CASSVASGGFDTQYF.

The J gene is TRBJ1-2, the V gene TRBV13, with TRBD1 matching 8 bases. V lost 5 bases to trimming and J lost 3 bases; unmatched junction nucleotides: 11. The CDR3 runs 16 residues. Germline loops: CDR1 PRHDT, CDR2 FYEKMQ (reference sequence). The DNA for the CDR3 is TGTGCCAGCAGCACGGACAGGGAGGCAGTATACTATGGCTACACCTTC. It codes for CASSTDREAVYYGYTF.

This chain joins TRBV30 and TRBJ2-5; D uncertain. CDR1 and CDR2 from the germline V gene are GTSNPN and SVGIG (reference sequence). The CDR3 length is 13 residues. V was pared by 0 bases and J by 4 bases, with 9 bases between. The CDR3 spells CAWSVYQRETQYF. Written as DNA, the CDR3 is TGTGCCTGGAGTGTATACCAGCGAGAGACCCAGTACTTC.

V and J are TRBV27 and TRBJ1-1, with unresolved D. Trimming removed 2 bases from V and 2 bases from J, with 6 bases in between. The germline gives CDR1 MNHEY, CDR2 SMNVEV (reference sequence). This CDR3 comprises 13 residues. The CDR3, as DNA: TGTGCCAGCAGTTTAGTAGATAACACTGAAGCTTTCTTT. Protein sequence: CASSLVDNTEAFF.

V is TRBV6-2 or TRBV6-3 and J is TRBJ1-5, with TRBD1 matching over 7 bases. After removal of 2 bases from V and 6 bases from J, the junction contained 7 bases not matched to a gene. There are 15 residues in the CDR3. Per germline, CDR1 MNHEY and CDR2 SVGEGT. The CDR3 DNA is TGTGCCAGCAGTTACCTCGCCCCAGGGGGTCAGCCCCAGCATTTT. This gives the protein CASSYLAPGGQPQHF.

The CDR3 spells CASSRVQGRYQPQHF. In DNA, the CDR3 is TGTGCCAGCAGCCGCGTACAGGGCCGGTATCAGCCCCAGCATTTT. The chain employs TRBV7-8 and TRBJ1-5; TRBD1 is a possible D gene (6 bases). Germline values: CDR1 SGHVS, CDR2 FQNEAQ. The CDR3 loop spans 15 amino acids. V lost 5 bases, J lost 5 bases, and 16 bases lay in between.

This chain uses TRBV3-1 (or the pseudogene TRBV3-2) with TRBJ2-1; 13 bases agree with TRBD2. Germline V gives CDR1 LGHDT, CDR2 YNNKEL (reference sequence). There are 16 residues in the CDR3. V trimming: 3 bases; J trimming: 8 bases; junction bases outside the gene matches: 7. The CDR3 reads CASSQEGLAGVHEQFF. As DNA, the CDR3 is TGTGCCAGCAGCCAGGAAGGACTAGCGGGGGTGCATGAGCAGTTCTTC.

The chain uses TRBV28 and TRBJ1-6; the D gene is possibly TRBD1 (6 bases). CDR1 is MDHEN and CDR2 is SYDVKM in the germline V gene. Trimming took off 8 bases at V and 7 bases at J, with 18 bases between the two ends. The CDR3 covers 15 residues. CDR3 coding DNA: TGTGCCAGCGGGCTCGGGGGGGGCTCGAATTCACCCCTCCACTTT. The encoded protein is CASGLGGGSNSPLHF.

The rearrangement uses TRBV6-4 and TRBJ2-4, with D perhaps TRBD2 (6 bases). Germline V gives CDR1 MRHNA, CDR2 SNTAGT. The CDR3 loop spans 16 amino acids. The germline V and J ends were trimmed by 7 bases and 7 bases, with 23 bases remaining between them. DNA for the CDR3: TGTGCCAGCACCTCCCTGGGCGGGGAATGGAGGAACATTCAGTACTTC. It encodes CASTSLGGEWRNIQYF.

This clone was observed a single time. The chain couples TRBV18 to TRBJ2-3, with 8 nucleotides matching TRBD1. Germline CDR1 KGHSH, CDR2 LQKENI. The CDR3 runs 17 residues. J gave up 5 bases and V 4 bases, and 14 bases lay outside the gene matches. The CDR3 is CASSLRGQGEHKDTQYF. Here the CDR3 DNA reads TGTGCCAGCTCACTACGAGGACAGGGCGAACACAAAGATACGCAGTATTTT.

The rearrangement uses TRBV27 and TRBJ1-2; a weak D match, TRBD1 (5 bases). V lost 4 bases and J lost 0, with 9 bases in between. CDR3 length equals 14 residues. Germline CDR1 MNHEY, CDR2 SMNVEV (reference sequence). Written as DNA, the CDR3 is TGTGCCAGCAGTTGGGGCCCTGCTAACTATGGCTACACCTTC. This translates into CASSWGPANYGYTF.

The chain links TRBV25-1 to TRBJ1-2; D remains ambiguous. Germline CDR1 MGHDK, CDR2 SYGVNS. The CDR3 covers 13 residues. V was shortened by 1 base and J by 7 bases, with 10 bases between the two germline ends. The CDR3 region is CASSEFGLGGYTF. In nucleotides, the CDR3 is TGTGCCAGCAGTGAATTTGGCCTAGGTGGCTACACCTTC.

The rearrangement links TRBV4-1 to TRBJ2-7; D possibly corresponds to TRBD2 (5 bases). Germline CDR1 and CDR2: MGHRA and YSYEKL. The CDR3 covers 16 residues. The ends were cut back, 1 base at V and 3 bases at J, with 16 bases in the middle. Written as DNA, the CDR3 is TGCGCCAGCAGCCAAGTGTATGGAGGTCCACTCTACGAGCAGTACTTC. Translating gives CASSQVYGGPLYEQYF.